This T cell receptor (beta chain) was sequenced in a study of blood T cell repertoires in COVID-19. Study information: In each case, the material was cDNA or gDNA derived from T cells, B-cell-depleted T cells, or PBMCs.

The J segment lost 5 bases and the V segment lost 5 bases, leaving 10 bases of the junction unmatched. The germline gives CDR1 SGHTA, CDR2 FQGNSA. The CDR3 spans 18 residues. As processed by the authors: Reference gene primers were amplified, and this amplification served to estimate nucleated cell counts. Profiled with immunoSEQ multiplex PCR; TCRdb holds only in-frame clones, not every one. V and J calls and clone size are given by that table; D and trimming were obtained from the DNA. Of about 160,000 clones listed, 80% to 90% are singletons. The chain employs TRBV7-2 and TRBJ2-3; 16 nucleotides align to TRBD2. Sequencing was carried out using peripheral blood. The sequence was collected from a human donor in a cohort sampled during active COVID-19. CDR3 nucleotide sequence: TGTGCCAGCAGCCTCCTGGGACTAGCGGGAGGGCCGGTAGATACGCAGTATTTT. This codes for CASSLLGLAGGPVDTQYF.